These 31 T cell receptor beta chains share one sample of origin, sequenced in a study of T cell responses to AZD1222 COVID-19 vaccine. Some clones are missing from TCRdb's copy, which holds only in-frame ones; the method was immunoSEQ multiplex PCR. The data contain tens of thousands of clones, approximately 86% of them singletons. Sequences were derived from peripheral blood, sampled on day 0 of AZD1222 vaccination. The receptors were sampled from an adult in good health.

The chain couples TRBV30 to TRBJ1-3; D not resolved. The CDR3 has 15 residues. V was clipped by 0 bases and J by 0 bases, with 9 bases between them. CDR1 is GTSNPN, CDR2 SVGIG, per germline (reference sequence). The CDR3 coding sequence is TGTGCCTGGAGTGTAGGTGGGAACTCTGGAAACACCATATATTTT. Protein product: CAWSVGGNSGNTIYF.

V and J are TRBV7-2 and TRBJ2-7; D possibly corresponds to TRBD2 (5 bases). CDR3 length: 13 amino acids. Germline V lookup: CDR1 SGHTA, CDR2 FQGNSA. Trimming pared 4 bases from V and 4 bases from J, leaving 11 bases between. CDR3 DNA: TGTGCCAGCAGCTCGCCCGGGGTATACGAGCAGTACTTC. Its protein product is CASSSPGVYEQYF.

CDR3 sequence: CAWSSRGSGAYEQYF. The CDR3 DNA is TGTGCCTGGAGTTCCAGGGGTAGCGGAGCCTACGAGCAGTACTTC. V is TRBV30 and J is TRBJ2-7; the D gene could be TRBD1 or TRBD2 (6 bases each). This CDR3 is 15 amino acids long. CDR1 is GTSNPN, CDR2 SVGIG, per germline (reference sequence). The V end was cut by 2 bases, the J end by 2 bases, with 16 bases between.

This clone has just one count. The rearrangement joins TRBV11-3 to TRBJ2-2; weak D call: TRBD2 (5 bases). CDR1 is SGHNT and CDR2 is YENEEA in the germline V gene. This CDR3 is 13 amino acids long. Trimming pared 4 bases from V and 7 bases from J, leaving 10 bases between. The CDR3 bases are TGTGCCAGCAGCTCCTTGGGGAGCGGGGAGCTGTTTTTT. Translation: CASSSLGSGELFF.

CDR3 in amino acids: CASSYSRVGRDEQYF. Here the CDR3 DNA reads TGTGCCAGCAGTTACTCGCGTGTTGGCAGGGACGAGCAGTACTTC. The rearrangement links TRBV6-5 to TRBJ2-7, with D maybe TRBD1 (5 bases). Germline values: CDR1 MNHEY, CDR2 SVGAGI. The germline V and J ends were trimmed by 0 bases and 5 bases, with 14 bases remaining between them. The CDR3 spans 15 residues.

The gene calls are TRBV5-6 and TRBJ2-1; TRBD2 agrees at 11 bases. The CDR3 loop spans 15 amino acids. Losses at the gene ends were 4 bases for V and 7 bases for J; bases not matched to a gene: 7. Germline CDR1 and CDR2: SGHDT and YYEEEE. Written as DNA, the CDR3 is TGTGCCAGCAGCCTAATAGCGGGGGGGCCGAATGAGCAGTTCTTC. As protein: CASSLIAGGPNEQFF.

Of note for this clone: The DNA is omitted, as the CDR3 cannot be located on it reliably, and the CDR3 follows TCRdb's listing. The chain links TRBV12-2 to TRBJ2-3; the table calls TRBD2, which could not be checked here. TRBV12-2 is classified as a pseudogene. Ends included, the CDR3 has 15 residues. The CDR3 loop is CASRLVAGGTDTQYF.

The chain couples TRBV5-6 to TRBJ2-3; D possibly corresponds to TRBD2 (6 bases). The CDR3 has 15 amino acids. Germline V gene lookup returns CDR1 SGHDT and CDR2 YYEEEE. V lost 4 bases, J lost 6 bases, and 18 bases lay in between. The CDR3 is CASSAGTGVRDTQYF. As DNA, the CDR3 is TGTGCCAGCAGCGCCGGTACGGGGGTGAGGGATACGCAGTATTTT. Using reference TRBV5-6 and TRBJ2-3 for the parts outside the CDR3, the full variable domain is DAGVTQSPTHLIKTRGQQVTLRCSPKSGHDTVSWYQQALGQGPQFIFQYYEEEERQRGNFPDRFSGHQFPNYSSELNVNALLLGDSALYLCASSAGTGVRDTQYFGPGTRLTVL.

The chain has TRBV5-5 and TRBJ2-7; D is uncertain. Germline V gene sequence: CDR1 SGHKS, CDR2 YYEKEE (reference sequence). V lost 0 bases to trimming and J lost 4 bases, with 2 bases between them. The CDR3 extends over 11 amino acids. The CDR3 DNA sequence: TGTGCCAGCAGCTTGGGGTACGAGCAGTACTTC. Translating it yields CASSLGYEQYF.

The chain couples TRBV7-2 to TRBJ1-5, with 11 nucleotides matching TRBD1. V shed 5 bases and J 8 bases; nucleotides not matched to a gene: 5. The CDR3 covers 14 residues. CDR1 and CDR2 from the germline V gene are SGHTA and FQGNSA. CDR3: CASSVRDRGEPQHF. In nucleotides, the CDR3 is TGTGCCAGCAGCGTCCGGGACAGGGGGGAGCCCCAGCATTTT.

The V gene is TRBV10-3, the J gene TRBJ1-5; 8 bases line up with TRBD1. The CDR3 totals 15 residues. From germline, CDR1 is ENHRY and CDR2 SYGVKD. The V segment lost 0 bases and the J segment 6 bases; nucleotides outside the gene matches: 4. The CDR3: CAISESTTGGQPQHF. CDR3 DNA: TGTGCCATCAGTGAGTCGACAACAGGGGGTCAGCCCCAGCATTTT.

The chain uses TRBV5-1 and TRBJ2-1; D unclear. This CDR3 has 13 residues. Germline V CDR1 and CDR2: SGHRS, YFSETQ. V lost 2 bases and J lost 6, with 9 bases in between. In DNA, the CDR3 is TGCGCCAGCAGCTTTTCTCCCGCCAATGAGCAGTTCTTC. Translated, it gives CASSFSPANEQFF. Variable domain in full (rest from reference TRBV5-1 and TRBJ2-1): KAGVTQTPRYLIKTRGQQVTLSCSPISGHRSVSWYQQTPGQGLQFLFEYFSETQRNKGNFPGRFSGRQFSNSRSEMNVSTLELGDSALYLCASSFSPANEQFFGPGTRLTVL.

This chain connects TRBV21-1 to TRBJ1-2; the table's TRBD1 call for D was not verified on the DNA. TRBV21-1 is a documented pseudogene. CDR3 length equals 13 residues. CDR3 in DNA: TGTGCCAGCAACTACAGGGAAATCTATGGCTACACCTTC. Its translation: CASNYREIYGYTF.

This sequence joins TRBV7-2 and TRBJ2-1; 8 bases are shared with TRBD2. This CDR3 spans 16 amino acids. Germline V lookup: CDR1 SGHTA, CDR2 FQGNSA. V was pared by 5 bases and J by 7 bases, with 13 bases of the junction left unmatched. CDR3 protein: CASSPRRGVGRNEQFF. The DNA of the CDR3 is TGTGCCAGCAGCCCACGGCGGGGGGTCGGGAGGAATGAGCAGTTCTTC.

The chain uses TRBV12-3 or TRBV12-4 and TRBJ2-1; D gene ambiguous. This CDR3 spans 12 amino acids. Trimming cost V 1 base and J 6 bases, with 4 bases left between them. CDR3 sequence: CASSLGSNEQFF. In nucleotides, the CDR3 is TGTGCCAGCAGTTTAGGGTCCAATGAGCAGTTCTTC.

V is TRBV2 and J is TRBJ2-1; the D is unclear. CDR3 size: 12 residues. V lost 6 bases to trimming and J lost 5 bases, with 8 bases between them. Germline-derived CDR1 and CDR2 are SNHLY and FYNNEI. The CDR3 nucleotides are TGTGCCAGCAGGCGCACAAACAATGAGCAGTTCTTC. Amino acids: CASRRTNNEQFF.

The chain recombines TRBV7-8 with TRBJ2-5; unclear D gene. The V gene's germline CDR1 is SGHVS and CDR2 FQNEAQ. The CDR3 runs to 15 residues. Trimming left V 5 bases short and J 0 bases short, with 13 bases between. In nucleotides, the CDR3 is TGTGCCAGCAGCCCCCTGACCTGGTACCAAGAGACCCAGTACTTC. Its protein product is CASSPLTWYQETQYF.

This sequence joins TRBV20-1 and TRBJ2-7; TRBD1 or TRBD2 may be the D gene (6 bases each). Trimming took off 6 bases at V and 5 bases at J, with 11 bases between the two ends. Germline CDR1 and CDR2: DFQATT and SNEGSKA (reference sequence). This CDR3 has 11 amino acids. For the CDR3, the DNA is TGCAGTGCAAACCGGGGGCACGAGCAGTACTTC. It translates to CSANRGHEQYF.

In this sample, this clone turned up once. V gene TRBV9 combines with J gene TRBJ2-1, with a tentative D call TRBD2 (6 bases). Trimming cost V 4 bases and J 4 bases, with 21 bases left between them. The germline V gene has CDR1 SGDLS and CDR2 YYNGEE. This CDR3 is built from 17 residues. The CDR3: CASSPAGGKGIYNEQFF. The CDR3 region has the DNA TGTGCCAGCAGCCCGGCGGGCGGGAAAGGGATATACAATGAGCAGTTCTTC.

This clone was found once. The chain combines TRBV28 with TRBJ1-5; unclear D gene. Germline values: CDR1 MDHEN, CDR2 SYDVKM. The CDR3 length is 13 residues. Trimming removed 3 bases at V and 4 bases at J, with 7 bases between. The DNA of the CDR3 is TGTGCCAGCAGTTTGAGCACAAATCAGCCCCAGCATTTT. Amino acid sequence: CASSLSTNQPQHF.

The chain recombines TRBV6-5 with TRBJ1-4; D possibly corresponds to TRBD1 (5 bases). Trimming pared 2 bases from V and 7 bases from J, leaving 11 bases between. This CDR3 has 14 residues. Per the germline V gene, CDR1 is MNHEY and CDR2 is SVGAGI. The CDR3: CASSYARGGEKLFF. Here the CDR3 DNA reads TGTGCCAGCAGTTACGCCCGGGGCGGTGAAAAACTGTTTTTT.

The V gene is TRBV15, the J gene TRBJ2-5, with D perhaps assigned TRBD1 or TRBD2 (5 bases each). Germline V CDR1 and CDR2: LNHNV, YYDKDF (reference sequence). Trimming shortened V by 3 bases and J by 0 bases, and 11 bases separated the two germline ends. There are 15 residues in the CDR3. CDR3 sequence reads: CATSRRGSYQETQYF. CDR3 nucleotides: TGTGCCACCAGCAGGAGGGGATCGTACCAAGAGACCCAGTACTTC.

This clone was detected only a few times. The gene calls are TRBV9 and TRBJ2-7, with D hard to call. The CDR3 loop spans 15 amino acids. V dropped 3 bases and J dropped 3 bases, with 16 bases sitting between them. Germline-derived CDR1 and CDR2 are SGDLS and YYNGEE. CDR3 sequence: CASSAEDQTYYEQYF. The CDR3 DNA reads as TGTGCCAGCAGCGCTGAGGACCAAACCTACTACGAGCAGTACTTC. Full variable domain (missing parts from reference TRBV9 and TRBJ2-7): DSGVTQTPKHLITATGQRVTLRCSPRSGDLSVYWYQQSLDQGLQFLIQYYNGEERAKGNILERFSAQQFPDLHSELNLSSLELGDSALYFCASSAEDQTYYEQYFGPGTRLTVT.

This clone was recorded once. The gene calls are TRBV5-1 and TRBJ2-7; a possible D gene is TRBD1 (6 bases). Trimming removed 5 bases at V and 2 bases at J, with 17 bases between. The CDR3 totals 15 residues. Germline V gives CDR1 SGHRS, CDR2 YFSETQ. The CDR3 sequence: CASSLGQTPTYEQYF. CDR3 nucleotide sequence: TGCGCCAGCAGTCTAGGACAGACCCCAACCTACGAGCAGTACTTC.

In nucleotides, the CDR3 is TGTGCCAGCAGTTTTCGGCCGACAGGACCTTCCTACGAGCAGTACTTC. It encodes CASSFRPTGPSYEQYF. The J gene is TRBJ2-7, the V gene TRBV27, with D perhaps matching TRBD1 (6 bases). The CDR3 is 16 amino acids. V was clipped by 3 bases and J by 1 base, with 16 bases between them. Germline V gene data show CDR1 as MNHEY and CDR2 as SMNVEV (reference sequence).

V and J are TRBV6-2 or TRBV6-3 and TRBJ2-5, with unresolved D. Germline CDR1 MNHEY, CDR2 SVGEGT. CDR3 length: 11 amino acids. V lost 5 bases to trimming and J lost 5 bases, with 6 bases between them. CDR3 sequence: CASSKVETQYF. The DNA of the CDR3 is TGTGCCAGCAGTAAGGTTGAGACCCAGTACTTC.

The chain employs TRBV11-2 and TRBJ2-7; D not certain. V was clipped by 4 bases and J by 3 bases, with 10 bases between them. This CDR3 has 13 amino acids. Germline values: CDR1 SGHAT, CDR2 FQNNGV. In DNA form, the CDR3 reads TGTGCCAGCAGCTCCCCGAAGAGCTACGAGCAGTACTTC. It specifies CASSSPKSYEQYF. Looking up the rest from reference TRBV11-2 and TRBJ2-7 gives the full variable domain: EAGVAQSPRYKIIEKRQSVAFWCNPISGHATLYWYQQILGQGPKLLIQFQNNGVVDDSQLPKDRFSAERLKGVDSTLKIQPAKLEDSAVYLCASSSPKSYEQYFGPGTRLTVT.

The CDR3 DNA sequence: TGTGCCAGCAGCCCCACCGGGACTAGCTCTCCTGAGCAGTACTTC. Translated, it gives CASSPTGTSSPEQYF. The chain is built from TRBV5-5 and TRBJ2-7; 9 bases agree with TRBD2. Germline loops: CDR1 SGHKS, CDR2 YYEKEE (reference sequence). The trim removed 4 bases at V and 7 bases at J, leaving 12 bases unmatched. The CDR3 has 15 residues.

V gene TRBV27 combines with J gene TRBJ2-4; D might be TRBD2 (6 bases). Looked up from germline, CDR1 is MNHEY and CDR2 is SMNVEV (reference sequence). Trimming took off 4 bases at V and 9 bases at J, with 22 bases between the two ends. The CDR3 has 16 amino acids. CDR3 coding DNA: TGTGCCAGCAGTTCCGCCGGGGGTGCGATGATGGGCATTCAGTACTTC. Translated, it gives CASSSAGGAMMGIQYF.

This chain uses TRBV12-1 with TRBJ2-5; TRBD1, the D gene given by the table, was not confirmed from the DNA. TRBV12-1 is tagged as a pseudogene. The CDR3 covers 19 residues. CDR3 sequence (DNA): TGTGCCAGCAGCCCGGGGCCGACACAGGGCGGGCTAACCCAAGAGACCCAGTACTTC. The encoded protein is CASSPGPTQGGLTQETQYF.

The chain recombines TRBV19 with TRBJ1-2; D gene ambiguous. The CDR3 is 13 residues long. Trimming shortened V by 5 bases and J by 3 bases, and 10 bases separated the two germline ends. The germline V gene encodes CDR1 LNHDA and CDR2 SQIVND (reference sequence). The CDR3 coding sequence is TGTGCCAGTAGTGCCCCATGGGACTATGGCTACACCTTC. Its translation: CASSAPWDYGYTF.